Presented here are 14 T cell receptor beta chains from one specimen sequenced in a study of STAT3 mutations in large granular lymphocyte leukemia. General study findings and limits: Every T-cell large granular lymphocyte leukemia patient had at least one immunodominant TCR beta clonotype.

Their target antigens are unknown. Libraries were prepared by immunoSEQ multiplex PCR; TCRdb keeps only in-frame clonotypes and omits some of them. The sample includes roughly 13,000 clones, 88% of them seen just once. Sequencing used PBMCs. The receptors were sampled from a human donor with T large granular lymphocyte leukemia. Some clones in this sample may be carry-over from other donors' samples.

The V and J genes are TRBV30 and TRBJ2-6; D call uncertain. The length of the CDR3 is 14 residues. Germline V gene lookup returns CDR1 GTSNPN and CDR2 SVGIG (reference sequence). V was pared by 4 bases and J by 0 bases, with 7 bases between. The CDR3 coding sequence is TGTGCCTGGAACTGGCGCTCTGGGGCCAACGTCCTGACTTTC. This translates into CAWNWRSGANVLTF.

The gene calls are TRBV6-6 and TRBJ1-4; weak D call: TRBD1 (5 bases). Germline V gene sequence: CDR1 MNHNY, CDR2 SVGAGI (reference sequence). Trimming took 6 bases from V and 3 from J, leaving 14 bases between them. The CDR3 has 15 amino acids. In nucleotides, the CDR3 is TGTGCCAGCAGAGCCGAAGGGGCGCCTAATGAAAAACTGTTTTTT. As protein: CASRAEGAPNEKLFF.

The chain combines TRBV28 with TRBJ2-3; D is undetermined. Per germline, CDR1 MDHEN and CDR2 SYDVKM. The CDR3 totals 15 residues. V was cut by 7 bases and J by 2 bases, with 16 bases left in between. The CDR3 spells CASTVRQTYTDTQYF. For the CDR3, the DNA is TGTGCCAGCACCGTAAGGCAAACCTACACAGATACGCAGTATTTT.

V and J are TRBV2 and TRBJ2-7; 9 bases fit TRBD1. Germline V CDR1 and CDR2: SNHLY, FYNNEI. The CDR3 is 14 residues long. Trimming at V came to 5 bases and at J to 0 bases, leaving 2 bases not matched to a gene. CDR3 loop: CASSRDRASYEQYF. The DNA of the CDR3 is TGTGCCAGCAGTAGGGACAGGGCCTCCTACGAGCAGTACTTC.

The V and J genes are TRBV7-9 and TRBJ2-4; TRBD2 is a possible D gene (6 bases). CDR3 length: 17 residues. V was clipped by 2 bases and J by 0 bases, with 14 bases between them. The V gene's germline CDR1 is SEHNR and CDR2 FQNEAQ (reference sequence). CDR3 sequence (DNA): TGTGCCAGCAGCTTATCCCAGGGACTCAGAGCCAAAAACATTCAGTACTTC. Its protein product is CASSLSQGLRAKNIQYF.

The chain joins TRBV5-1 to TRBJ2-3, with D hard to call. The CDR3 runs to 12 residues. Trimming pared 0 bases from V and 5 bases from J, leaving 4 bases between. From germline, CDR1 is SGHRS and CDR2 YFSETQ. The CDR3 spells CASSLGEDTQYF. The CDR3 DNA reads TGCGCCAGCAGCTTGGGTGAAGATACGCAGTATTTT.

The chain carries TRBV29-1 and TRBJ2-1; D may match TRBD1 or TRBD2 (5 bases each). Per germline, CDR1 SQVTM and CDR2 ANQGSEA. Trimming cost V 5 bases and J 12 bases, with 26 bases left between them. This CDR3 has 15 residues. The CDR3 protein is CSVRGGRGNLDGQFF. CDR3 nucleotide sequence: TGCAGCGTTAGAGGCGGCCGGGGCAATTTAGATGGGCAGTTCTTC.

The CDR3 loop reads CASSLTRGDIQYF. Written as DNA, the CDR3 is TGTGCCAGCAGCTTAACACGAGGGGACATTCAGTACTTC. The chain is built from TRBV7-9 and TRBJ2-4; either TRBD1 or TRBD2 may supply D (5 bases each). Germline CDR1 and CDR2: SEHNR and FQNEAQ (reference sequence). Trimming took off 2 bases at V and 8 bases at J, with 10 bases between the two ends. CDR3 length equals 13 residues.

This clone occurred once. At the DNA level, this CDR3 is encoded by other sequences in the same sample as well. V and J are TRBV10-3 and TRBJ1-5; D remains ambiguous. In germline, CDR1 is ENHRY, CDR2 SYGVKD. Trimming left V 0 bases short and J 5 bases short, with 5 bases between. This CDR3 has 13 residues. CDR3 protein: CAISESRDQPQHF. The CDR3, as DNA: TGTGCCATCAGTGAGTCGAGAGATCAGCCCCAGCATTTT.

This clone was observed once. J is TRBJ2-5 and V is TRBV7-9; D not resolved. The CDR3 contains 12 residues. From germline, CDR1 is SEHNR and CDR2 FQNEAQ (reference sequence). V was trimmed by 5 bases and J by 2 bases, leaving 6 bases between them. The CDR3 DNA is TGTGCCAGCAGCCCGATTCAAGAGACCCAGTACTTC. This translates into CASSPIQETQYF. Filled out from reference TRBV7-9 and TRBJ2-5, the complete variable domain reads DTGVSQNPRHKITKRGQNVTFRCDPISEHNRLYWYRQTLGQGPEFLTYFQNEAQLEKSRLLSDRFSAERPKGSFSTLEIQRTEQGDSAMYLCASSPIQETQYFGPGTRLLVL.

V gene TRBV6-6 combines with J gene TRBJ2-1; no definite D call. This CDR3 has 14 residues. Germline V gives CDR1 MNHNY, CDR2 SVGAGI (reference sequence). The ends were cut back, 6 bases at V and 1 base at J, with 10 bases in the middle. The CDR3 loop reads CASSRTRSYNEQFF. For the CDR3, the DNA is TGTGCCAGCAGCCGGACGAGGTCCTACAATGAGCAGTTCTTC.

This rearrangement joins TRBV19 to TRBJ1-1; D might be TRBD1 (5 bases). There are 13 residues in the CDR3. Germline CDR1 LNHDA, CDR2 SQIVND (reference sequence). V was trimmed by 6 bases and J by 1 base, leaving 9 bases between them. CDR3 residues: CASRFGGNTEAFF. The CDR3 bases are TGTGCCAGTAGGTTTGGGGGGAACACTGAAGCTTTCTTT.

This clone was counted a single time. This chain connects TRBV5-8 to TRBJ2-7, with 9 bases that match TRBD2. The CDR3 is made up of 14 amino acids. Germline V gene lookup returns CDR1 SGHTS and CDR2 YDEGEE. The V gene end was trimmed by 6 bases and the J gene end by 3 bases; junction bases not matched to a gene: 7. The CDR3 sequence is CASTRLAVNYEQYF. CDR3 nucleotides: TGTGCCAGCACCCGACTAGCGGTAAACTACGAGCAGTACTTC.

The genes are TRBV25-1 and TRBJ1-2, with 8 positions matching TRBD1. After removal of 1 base from V and 4 bases from J, the junction contained 5 bases not matched to a gene. Germline loops: CDR1 MGHDK, CDR2 SYGVNS. This CDR3 is built from 15 residues. CDR3: CASSELDRVGYGYTF. In DNA form, the CDR3 reads TGTGCCAGCAGTGAATTGGACAGGGTGGGCTATGGCTACACCTTC.